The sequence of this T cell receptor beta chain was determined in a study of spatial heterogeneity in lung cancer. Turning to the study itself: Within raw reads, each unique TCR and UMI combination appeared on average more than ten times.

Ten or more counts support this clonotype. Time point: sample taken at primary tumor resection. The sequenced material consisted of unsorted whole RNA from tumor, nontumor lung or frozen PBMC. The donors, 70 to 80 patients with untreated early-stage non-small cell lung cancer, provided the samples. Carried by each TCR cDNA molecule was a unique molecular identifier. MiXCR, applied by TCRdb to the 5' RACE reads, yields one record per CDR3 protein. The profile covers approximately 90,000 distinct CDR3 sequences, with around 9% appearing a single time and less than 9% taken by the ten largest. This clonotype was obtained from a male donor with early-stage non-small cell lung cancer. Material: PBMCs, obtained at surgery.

The CDR3 DNA follows: TGTGCCAGCAGCTTATATGACAGGCCTAATGAAAAACTGTTTTTT. Residues: CASSLYDRPNEKLFF. The chain combines TRBV11-2 with TRBJ1-4; TRBD1 might be the D (6 bases). V shed 2 bases and J shed 3 bases, with 10 bases lying between them. Germline assignment: CDR1 SGHAT and CDR2 FQNNGV. The CDR3 runs 15 residues.